Below are 28 T cell receptor beta chains sequenced from a single sample in a study of T cells in Graves' hyperthyroidism and ophthalmopathy. The investigators amplified TCR beta CDR3 regions from RNA transcripts. HTBI primers were the set used in a first-round RT-PCR of the TCR CDR3. TCRdb called the multiplex PCR reads again in MiXCR, with one record for every CDR3 protein. This sample has under 650,000 distinct CDR3 sequences, with roughly 15% found just once. The sequenced sample consisted of blood. The receptors were gathered from a woman aged 25-40 years with Graves' hyperthyroidism.

The chain joins TRBV29-1 to TRBJ2-7, with TRBD2 identical over 9 bases. With 6 bases clipped from V and 7 bases from J, the junction kept 13 bases outside the gene matches. The CDR3 is 14 residues long. Germline V gene lookup returns CDR1 SQVTM and CDR2 ANQGSEA. The CDR3 DNA reads TGCAGCGTACATAGCGGGAGCCTAGGGGGTGAGCAGTACTTC. Its translation: CSVHSGSLGGEQYF.

About this clonotype: In this CDR3 the conserved last residue, phenylalanine or tryptophan, is missing, so a read error is likely. The rearrangement links TRBV7-8 to TRBJ2-7; D not certain. Per germline, CDR1 SGHVS and CDR2 FQNEAQ. The CDR3 is 12 residues long. V lost 5 bases, J lost 4 bases, and 9 bases lay in between. Here the CDR3 DNA reads TGTGCCAGCAGCGCTTATGGTTACGAGCAGTACCTC. This codes for CASSAYGYEQYL.

At least ten counts were recorded for this clonotype. The chain employs TRBV28 and TRBJ2-7; a weak D match, TRBD2 (6 bases). CDR3 length: 15 residues. CDR1 is MDHEN, CDR2 SYDVKM, per germline. V lost 5 bases and J lost 5, with 19 bases in between. Here the CDR3 reads CASSLLRVGGDEQYF. In nucleotides, the CDR3 is TGTGCCAGCAGTCTCCTCAGGGTGGGGGGAGACGAGCAGTACTTC.

In its sample, this clonotype was seen once. A much larger clone differs from this one at a single base, so this may be a read error. The chain employs TRBV11-2 and TRBJ2-3; no reliable D call. Germline V gene data show CDR1 as SGHAT and CDR2 as FQNNGV. This CDR3 contains 13 residues. The CDR3 coding sequence is TGTGCCAGCAGCCCTCTTAGTGTAGATACGCTGTATTTT. Translated: CASSPLSVDTLYF.

The chain combines TRBV20-1 with TRBJ2-7, with D possibly TRBD1 on 6 matching bases. The CDR3 contains 13 residues. From germline, CDR1 is DFQATT and CDR2 SNEGSKA (reference sequence). V lost 8 bases and J 2 bases, leaving 16 bases between the germline ends. The CDR3 nucleotides are TGCAGTTGTAACCGGGACACAACCTACGAGCAGTACTTC. Protein sequence: CSCNRDTTYEQYF.

The sample holds a few counts of this clonotype. The V gene is TRBV25-1, the J gene TRBJ2-5; the match to TRBD1 covers 8 bases. The germline gives CDR1 MGHDK, CDR2 SYGVNS. The CDR3 has 17 residues. V lost 5 bases to trimming and J lost 3 bases; unmatched junction nucleotides: 14. Here the CDR3 DNA reads TGTGCCAGCAGTCCTAGAACAGGGGGGTTATGGAAAGAGACCCAGTACTTC. It encodes CASSPRTGGLWKETQYF.

This clonotype was seen repeatedly, ten times or more. The rearrangement joins TRBV7-2 to TRBJ2-3; the D gene is possibly TRBD2 (5 bases). Germline V gene data show CDR1 as SGHTA and CDR2 as FQGNSA. This CDR3 has 16 residues. The V and J ends lost 1 base and 0 bases respectively, with 11 bases between them. The CDR3 spells CASSLGASPSTDTQYF. Written as DNA, the CDR3 is TGTGCCAGCAGCTTAGGGGCTAGCCCTAGCACAGATACGCAGTATTTT.

Many counts were recorded for this clonotype. The chain couples TRBV28 to TRBJ2-2; D uncertain. The CDR3 spans 15 residues. Trimming took 3 bases from V and 3 from J, leaving 11 bases between them. Germline CDR1 reads MDHEN; CDR2 reads SYDVKM. CDR3 protein: CASSFWIRDTGELFF. For the CDR3, the DNA is TGTGCCAGCAGTTTTTGGATCCGGGACACCGGGGAGCTGTTTTTT.

In its sample, this clonotype was seen a few times. The V call is TRBV10-1, the J call TRBJ2-7; D unclear. In germline, CDR1 is WNHNN, CDR2 SYGVQD (reference sequence). This CDR3 is built from 10 residues. V was shortened by 9 bases and J by 5 bases, with 8 bases between the two germline ends. The CDR3 coding sequence is TGCGCCAGAAAGAGAGACGAGCAGTACTTC. Translation gives CARKRDEQYF.

This clonotype showed up many times. The chain carries TRBV7-2 and TRBJ1-5; TRBD1 is a possible D gene (5 bases). Germline V CDR1 and CDR2: SGHTA, FQGNSA. V lost 0 bases to trimming and J lost 7 bases, with 16 bases between them. The CDR3 sequence is 16 residues long. This CDR3 is CASSLAEGQGFQPQHF. CDR3 coding DNA: TGTGCCAGCAGCTTAGCGGAGGGTCAGGGCTTCCAGCCCCAGCATTTT.

Ten or more counts support this clonotype. This chain links TRBV3-1 with TRBJ2-1; the match to TRBD2 covers 7 bases. V shed 5 bases, J shed 4 bases, and the junction held 5 bases outside the gene matches. The germline gives CDR1 LGHDT, CDR2 YNNKEL (reference sequence). This CDR3 region has 14 residues. This chain's CDR3 is CASSKAGRYNEQFF. CDR3 nucleotides: TGTGCCAGCAGCAAAGCGGGGAGATACAATGAGCAGTTCTTC.

This clonotype was seen repeatedly, ten times or more. V is TRBV10-3 and J is TRBJ1-5, with D perhaps matching TRBD1 (5 bases). V was pared by 6 bases and J by 0 bases, with 6 bases between. Looked up from germline, CDR1 is ENHRY and CDR2 is SYGVKD. The CDR3 is made up of 13 amino acids. CDR3 sequence (DNA): TGTGCCATCAGGGACAATAGCAATCAGCCCCAGCATTTT. Its protein product is CAIRDNSNQPQHF.

The chain employs TRBV11-2 and TRBJ2-7; 7 bases agree with TRBD1. J was trimmed by 0 bases and V by 5 bases; bases with no gene match: 4. Germline loops: CDR1 SGHAT, CDR2 FQNNGV. The CDR3 has 14 amino acids. The CDR3 DNA sequence: TGTGCCAGCAGCAGTTACAGGGGCTCCTACGAGCAGTACTTC. Protein: CASSSYRGSYEQYF.

Remarks on this clonotype: A junction boundary mismatches the germline segment, possibly from a read error. J is TRBJ1-1 and V is TRBV5-1; D gene ambiguous. Germline V lookup: CDR1 SGHRS, CDR2 YFSETQ. This CDR3 is 14 amino acids long. The CDR3 DNA reads as TGTGCCAGCAGCTATTGGATTATGAACACTGGAGCTTTCTTT. Translating gives CASSYWIMNTGAFF.

The chain links TRBV6-6 to TRBJ1-2; no reliable D call. Germline CDR1 reads MNHNY; CDR2 reads SVGAGI (reference sequence). V was cut by 2 bases and J by 6 bases, with 10 bases left in between. The CDR3 runs 13 residues. The CDR3 coding sequence is TGTGCCAGCAGTTACGGGCGGAACGATGGCTACACCTTC. This gives the protein CASSYGRNDGYTF.

The chain couples TRBV27 to TRBJ1-1; D might be TRBD1 (6 bases). The V gene lost 2 bases and the J gene lost 3 bases, with 19 bases spanning the gap. Germline values: CDR1 MNHEY, CDR2 SMNVEV (reference sequence). The CDR3 totals 17 residues. The DNA for the CDR3 is TGTGCCAGCAGTTTAAGAAGGGGGGTTTTGTTAGACACTGAAGCTTTCTTT. It is translated as CASSLRRGVLLDTEAFF.

Many counts were recorded for this clonotype. The rearrangement links TRBV5-1 to TRBJ2-3, with D possibly being TRBD2 (7 bases). V lost 4 bases, J lost 4 bases, and 19 bases lay in between. Germline-derived CDR1 and CDR2 are SGHRS and YFSETQ. The CDR3 is 16 amino acids. The CDR3 sequence: CASSPYGGGVPDTQYF. The CDR3 DNA is TGCGCCAGCAGCCCGTACGGAGGGGGGGTCCCAGATACGCAGTATTTT.

In this sample, this clonotype turned up many times. This CDR3 is CASSLEGTDYGYTF. The CDR3 bases are TGCGCCAGCAGCTTGGAGGGCACCGACTATGGCTACACCTTC. The chain has TRBV5-1 and TRBJ1-2; D not certain. The CDR3 has 14 amino acids. Germline values: CDR1 SGHRS, CDR2 YFSETQ. The V gene lost 0 bases and the J gene lost 3 bases, with 9 bases spanning the gap.

The chain is built from TRBV5-1 and TRBJ2-7, with TRBD1 matching over 7 bases. V trimming: 3 bases; J trimming: 2 bases; junction bases outside the gene matches: 8. Germline CDR1 is SGHRS and CDR2 is YFSETQ. CDR3 length: 15 residues. This CDR3 is CASSSLTGQTYEQYF. CDR3 DNA: TGCGCCAGCAGCTCACTTACGGGACAGACCTACGAGCAGTACTTC.

This clonotype was counted at least ten times. This chain connects TRBV20-1 to TRBJ1-1; D is uncertain. V lost 1 base and J lost 1, with 7 bases in between. This CDR3 is built from 13 residues. Germline-derived CDR1 and CDR2 are DFQATT and SNEGSKA (reference sequence). The chain's CDR3 is CSARGQSNTEAFF. Written as DNA, the CDR3 is TGCAGTGCTAGAGGCCAGTCGAACACTGAAGCTTTCTTT.

Ten or more counts support this clonotype. Written as DNA, the CDR3 is TGTGCCAGCAGACTCTCGGTCAGCACTAATGAAAAACTGTTTTTT. Amino acid sequence: CASRLSVSTNEKLFF. The rearrangement joins TRBV27 to TRBJ1-4, with D unresolved. Germline assignment: CDR1 MNHEY and CDR2 SMNVEV (reference sequence). This CDR3 is built from 15 residues. Trimming left V 6 bases short and J 2 bases short, with 13 bases between.

Worth noting for this clonotype: A read error may be the cause here, since a much bigger clone is one base away. This chain connects TRBV7-9 to TRBJ2-1, with D perhaps given as TRBD1 or TRBD2 (5 bases each). Germline V gene sequence: CDR1 SEHNR, CDR2 FQNEAQ (reference sequence). The V end lost 2 bases, the J end lost 6 bases, and 20 bases lay between the germline ends. CDR3 size: 17 residues. The CDR3 region has the DNA TGTGCCAGCAGCTTACAGAGCGTCCGGGACGGGTTCAATGAGCAGTTCTTC. Its translation is CASSLQSVRDGFNEQFF.

This chain uses TRBV18 with TRBJ2-1; 7 bases agree with TRBD1. The CDR3 has 14 residues. V was pared by 2 bases and J by 10 bases, with 8 bases of the junction left unmatched. Germline V gene lookup returns CDR1 KGHSH and CDR2 LQKENI. The CDR3 sequence is CASSPNRQGSEQFF. In nucleotides, the CDR3 is TGTGCCAGCTCACCAAATAGACAGGGAAGCGAGCAGTTCTTC.

This clonotype was counted only a few times. CDR3 loop: CASSSQVNNEQFF. The CDR3 DNA sequence: TGTGCCAGCAGTTCGCAGGTTAACAATGAGCAGTTCTTC. The genes are TRBV6-1 and TRBJ2-1; no reliable D call. The CDR3 sequence is 13 residues long. Germline V CDR1 and CDR2: MNHNS, SASEGT. V gave up 5 bases and J gave up 5 bases, with 10 bases separating them.

This clonotype was picked up many times. V usage is TRBV7-8 and J usage is TRBJ1-1; D is unclear. The CDR3 length is 15 residues. Per germline, CDR1 SGHVS and CDR2 FQNEAQ. The V end lost 1 base, the J end lost 6 bases, and 15 bases lay between the germline ends. CDR3 sequence: CASSLGRERRSEAFF. The CDR3 DNA reads TGTGCCAGCAGCTTAGGGCGGGAGCGCCGATCTGAAGCTTTCTTT.

The chain links TRBV20-1 to TRBJ2-1; TRBD2 agrees at 9 bases. Losses at the gene ends were 4 bases for V and 3 bases for J; bases not matched to a gene: 13. Germline assignment: CDR1 DFQATT and CDR2 SNEGSKA (reference sequence). The CDR3 covers 17 residues. The CDR3 spells CSATSGSGRGSYNEQFF. DNA of the CDR3: TGCAGTGCTACCTCGGGTAGCGGGAGAGGTAGCTACAATGAGCAGTTCTTC.

J is TRBJ2-1 and V is TRBV19; 7 nucleotides align to TRBD1. The CDR3 length is 14 residues. The germline gives CDR1 LNHDA, CDR2 SQIVND (reference sequence). V lost 3 bases to trimming and J lost 5 bases; unmatched junction nucleotides: 4. As DNA, the CDR3 is TGTGCCAGTAGTATGCAGGGGGTGCACAATGAGCAGTTCTTC. It specifies CASSMQGVHNEQFF.

The chain links TRBV9 to TRBJ2-5, with D possibly matching TRBD2 (6 bases). The CDR3 runs 14 residues. Trimming left V 0 bases short and J 0 bases short, with 6 bases between. The germline gives CDR1 SGDLS, CDR2 YYNGEE. CDR3 sequence (DNA): TGTGCCAGCAGCGTAGGCGGGAACCAAGAGACCCAGTACTTC. It encodes CASSVGGNQETQYF.